These 32 T cell receptor beta chains were sequenced from one sample in a study of OX40 agonist ivuxolimab in advanced cancers. Repertoires were generated with immunoSEQ multiplex PCR, while TCRdb's copy carries only in-frame clones and drops some. The sample holds about 73,000 clones, about nine tenths seen once. Sequenced here: CD4+ or CD8+ T cells sorted from blood, sampled in a trial of the OX40 agonist ivuxolimab. The receptors stem from an adult with an advanced solid tumor such as melanoma, head and neck, liver or kidney cancer.

This clone was detected only a few times. The chain employs TRBV7-9 and TRBJ2-3; D uncertain. The germline V gene encodes CDR1 SEHNR and CDR2 FQNEAQ (reference sequence). V shed 5 bases and J shed 2 bases, with 5 bases lying between them. This CDR3 spans 12 amino acids. The CDR3 region is CASSHHTDTQYF. The DNA of the CDR3 is TGTGCCAGCAGCCACCACACAGATACGCAGTATTTT.

This sequence joins TRBV29-1 and TRBJ1-2; D remains ambiguous. Trimming cost V 0 bases and J 4 bases, with 6 bases left between them. The CDR3 totals 12 residues. Per germline, CDR1 SQVTM and CDR2 ANQGSEA. CDR3 in DNA: TGCAGCGTTGAAGATCGGTTCTATGGCTACACCTTC. This translates into CSVEDRFYGYTF.

This rearrangement joins TRBV29-1 to TRBJ1-5; D is uncertain. This CDR3 contains 13 residues. Trimming pared 4 bases from V and 4 bases from J, leaving 11 bases between. The germline CDR1 and CDR2 sequences are SQVTM and ANQGSEA. Here the CDR3 reads CSVGEGPNQPQHF. The CDR3 nucleotides are TGCAGCGTTGGAGAAGGGCCTAATCAGCCCCAGCATTTT.

This clone was counted between two and nine times. This sequence joins TRBV2 and TRBJ1-1; D ambiguous. Germline V gene sequence: CDR1 SNHLY, CDR2 FYNNEI. The ends were cut back, 9 bases at V and 0 bases at J, with 11 bases in the middle. The CDR3 spans 13 residues. The CDR3 spells CARGFGVNTEAFF. The CDR3 bases are TGTGCCAGAGGGTTTGGGGTGAACACTGAAGCTTTCTTT.

This rearrangement joins TRBV27 to TRBJ2-1; D gene uncertain. V dropped 5 bases and J dropped 7 bases, with 9 bases sitting between them. Per germline, CDR1 MNHEY and CDR2 SMNVEV (reference sequence). There are 12 residues in the CDR3. CDR3 in amino acids: CASSPLRNEQFF. DNA for the CDR3: TGTGCCAGCAGTCCCCTTAGGAATGAGCAGTTCTTC.

The rearrangement links TRBV19 to TRBJ2-1, with 9 bases that match TRBD2. This CDR3 region has 15 residues. V lost 5 bases and J lost 0; bases outside the gene matches: 2. CDR1 LNHDA and CDR2 SQIVND come from the germline V gene (reference sequence). The CDR3 DNA follows: TGTGCCAGTAGTGTTAGCGGGAGCTCCTACAATGAGCAGTTCTTC. This codes for CASSVSGSSYNEQFF.

V and J are TRBV7-3 and TRBJ1-2; 9 bases align to TRBD1. This CDR3 has 17 amino acids. Trimming removed 1 base from V and 5 bases from J; junction bases left unmatched: 11. The germline V gene encodes CDR1 SGHTA and CDR2 FQGTGA. CDR3 region: CASSLNPWTGEVYGYTF. The CDR3 DNA sequence: TGTGCCAGCAGCTTAAATCCTTGGACAGGGGAGGTTTATGGCTACACCTTC. The full variable domain, rest sourced from reference TRBV7-3 and TRBJ1-2, is GAGVSQTPSNKVTEKGKYVELRCDPISGHTALYWYRQSLGQGPEFLIYFQGTGAADDSGLPNDRFFAVRPEGSVSTLKIQRTERGDSAVYLCASSLNPWTGEVYGYTFGSGTRLTVV.

The V call is TRBV5-6, the J call TRBJ2-1; 8 bases line up with TRBD1. With V trimmed by 4 bases and J by 7 bases, 10 bases remained unmatched. This CDR3 region has 15 residues. From germline, CDR1 is SGHDT and CDR2 YYEEEE. This chain's CDR3 is CASSLWTGLLNEQFF. CDR3 DNA: TGTGCCAGCAGCCTCTGGACAGGGCTGTTGAATGAGCAGTTCTTC.

The chain employs TRBV5-8 and TRBJ2-2; 7 bases match TRBD1. CDR3 length equals 14 residues. The trim removed 4 bases at V and 3 bases at J, leaving 3 bases unmatched. CDR1 and CDR2 from the germline V gene are SGHTS and YDEGEE. CDR3 DNA sequence: TGTGCCAGCAGCCGGCAGGGGGACACCGGGGAGCTGTTTTTT. Amino acids: CASSRQGDTGELFF. The variable domain in full, completed from reference TRBV5-8 and TRBJ2-2, reads EAGVTQSPTHLIKTRGQQATLRCSPISGHTSVYWYQQALGLGLQFLLWYDEGEERNRGNFPPRFSGRQFPNYSSELNVNALELEDSALYLCASSRQGDTGELFFGEGSRLTVL.

The chain carries TRBV9 and TRBJ2-5; 7 nucleotides align to TRBD2. The V gene's germline CDR1 is SGDLS and CDR2 YYNGEE. V dropped 1 base and J dropped 6; count of bases not matched to a gene: 6. The CDR3 covers 14 residues. The DNA for the CDR3 is TGTGCCAGCAGCGTAAAAGGCGGGAGTCAGACCCAGTACTTC. Its translation is CASSVKGGSQTQYF.

This chain uses TRBV15 with TRBJ2-7, with 8 bases identical to TRBD1. The V gene end was trimmed by 4 bases and the J gene end by 0 bases; junction bases not matched to a gene: 2. This CDR3 has 14 amino acids. Germline CDR1 is LNHNV and CDR2 is YYDKDF (reference sequence). The chain's CDR3 is CATSNRGSSYEQYF. The DNA for the CDR3 is TGTGCCACCAGCAACAGGGGGAGCTCCTACGAGCAGTACTTC.

This rearrangement joins TRBV6-5 to TRBJ2-7; D ambiguous. Germline V gene data show CDR1 as MNHEY and CDR2 as SVGAGI. Trimming removed 6 bases from V and 6 bases from J, with 9 bases in between. This CDR3 region has 11 residues. CDR3: CASSHGGEQYF. The DNA for the CDR3 is TGTGCCAGCAGCCACGGCGGCGAGCAGTACTTC.

This clone was counted once. The chain is built from TRBV9 and TRBJ2-1; D unresolved. Trimming left V 2 bases short and J 5 bases short, with 5 bases between. The CDR3 runs 12 residues. In germline, CDR1 is SGDLS, CDR2 YYNGEE. The CDR3 DNA reads as TGTGCCAGCAGCGTCCGGGACAATGAGCAGTTCTTC. Amino acids: CASSVRDNEQFF.

The chain employs TRBV9 and TRBJ1-5; no definite D call. Germline CDR1 SGDLS, CDR2 YYNGEE. The length of the CDR3 is 15 residues. Trimming pared 0 bases from V and 4 bases from J, leaving 11 bases between. CDR3 coding DNA: TGTGCCAGCAGCGTAGGAGGAATTATAAATCAGCCCCAGCATTTT. Translated, it gives CASSVGGIINQPQHF.

The V gene is TRBV6-4, the J gene TRBJ2-7, with D possibly matching TRBD1 (6 bases). V was clipped by 5 bases and J by 1 base, with 15 bases between them. Per germline, CDR1 MRHNA and CDR2 SNTAGT. There are 15 residues in the CDR3. CDR3 sequence reads: CASSHRAGTSYEQYF. CDR3 sequence (DNA): TGTGCCAGCAGTCACAGGGCTGGAACTTCCTACGAGCAGTACTTC.

V is TRBV10-3 and J is TRBJ2-3; the D gene is possibly TRBD2 (6 bases). There are 14 residues in the CDR3. The germline V gene encodes CDR1 ENHRY and CDR2 SYGVKD. The V gene lost 9 bases and the J gene lost 1 base, with 14 bases spanning the gap. CDR3 in amino acids: CAIGEALRTDTQYF. As DNA, the CDR3 is TGTGCCATAGGGGAGGCCCTACGCACAGATACGCAGTATTTT.

The chain joins TRBV6-5 to TRBJ1-3, with TRBD1 as a possible D gene (5 bases). Between the trimmed V and J ends, which lost 5 bases and 7 bases, there was a span of 15 bases. CDR3 length: 14 amino acids. Germline V gene data show CDR1 as MNHEY and CDR2 as SVGAGI. The CDR3 is CASSPVLWGNTIYF. The CDR3 bases are TGTGCCAGCAGTCCTGTCCTCTGGGGGAACACCATATATTTT.

The chain recombines TRBV15 with TRBJ2-2, with 8 positions matching TRBD1. Germline values: CDR1 LNHNV, CDR2 YYDKDF (reference sequence). This CDR3 has 14 amino acids. The J segment lost 4 bases and the V segment lost 5 bases, leaving 3 bases of the junction unmatched. CDR3: CATSLQGGTGELFF. CDR3 DNA: TGTGCCACCAGCTTACAGGGGGGCACCGGGGAGCTGTTTTTT.

In its sample, this clone was seen once. This chain connects TRBV25-1 to TRBJ2-7; 7 bases are shared with TRBD1. Germline CDR1 and CDR2: MGHDK and SYGVNS. This CDR3 contains 16 residues. V lost 1 base and J lost 5; bases outside the gene matches: 11. The DNA for the CDR3 is TGTGCCAGCAGTGAATGGGGCAGGGGGATTGTCCACGAGCAGTACTTC. It codes for CASSEWGRGIVHEQYF.

This chain uses TRBV6-4 with TRBJ2-1, with 9 bases fitting TRBD2. V shed 5 bases, J shed 5 bases, and the junction held 10 bases outside the gene matches. The CDR3 contains 16 residues. Germline V gene data show CDR1 as MRHNA and CDR2 as SNTAGT. The CDR3 loop reads CASSLGREGPHNEQFF. The CDR3 DNA follows: TGTGCCAGCAGTCTCGGGCGGGAGGGCCCTCACAATGAGCAGTTCTTC.

The V and J genes are TRBV13 and TRBJ2-7, with 9 bases aligning to TRBD2. V lost 3 bases, J lost 6 bases, and 15 bases stayed unmatched. Germline V lookup: CDR1 PRHDT, CDR2 FYEKMQ (reference sequence). CDR3 length equals 17 residues. The CDR3 bases are TGTGCCAGCAGCTTTATATCGGCGGGAGGGTTCGCGGGCGAGCAGTACTTC. It codes for CASSFISAGGFAGEQYF. The full variable domain, with the rest looked up from reference TRBV13 and TRBJ2-7, is AAGVIQSPRHLIKEKRETATLKCYPIPRHDTVYWYQQGPGQDPQFLISFYEKMQSDKGSIPDRFSAQQFSDYHSELNMSSLELGDSALYFCASSFISAGGFAGEQYFGPGTRLTVT.

The CDR3 nucleotides read TGTGCCTGGAGTGTAGACCTTAGCACAGATACGCAGTATTTT. This sequence encodes CAWSVDLSTDTQYF. The chain couples TRBV30 to TRBJ2-3; no reliable D call. CDR3 length equals 14 residues. Germline values: CDR1 GTSNPN, CDR2 SVGIG (reference sequence). Deletions cut 0 bases from V and 0 bases from J, with 7 bases between.

This clone appeared a few times. The gene calls are TRBV7-8 and TRBJ1-2; D is unclear. Looked up from germline, CDR1 is SGHVS and CDR2 is FQNEAQ. V lost 5 bases and J lost 7, with 14 bases in between. The CDR3 extends over 13 amino acids. The CDR3 is CASSRGLLGGYTF. The CDR3 DNA is TGTGCCAGCAGCCGAGGGCTTCTAGGTGGCTACACCTTC.

This chain links TRBV5-4 with TRBJ2-7; no definite D call. The ends were cut back, 4 bases at V and 4 bases at J, with 12 bases in the middle. Per germline, CDR1 SGHNT and CDR2 YYREEE (reference sequence). The CDR3 consists of 13 residues. The CDR3 region is CASSADILYEQYF. The CDR3, as DNA: TGTGCCAGCAGCGCTGACATTCTGTACGAGCAGTACTTC.

The rearrangement uses TRBV2 and TRBJ2-2, with 7 bases fitting TRBD1. This CDR3 comprises 15 residues. CDR1 SNHLY and CDR2 FYNNEI come from the germline V gene. With V trimmed by 10 bases and J by 1 base, 9 bases remained unmatched. This CDR3 reads CATLSQGRNTGELFF. Here the CDR3 DNA reads TGTGCCACTCTATCACAGGGGAGGAACACCGGGGAGCTGTTTTTT.

The chain carries TRBV7-9 and TRBJ2-5; 9 bases align to TRBD2. V shed 5 bases and J 5 bases; nucleotides not matched to a gene: 6. Germline CDR1 reads SEHNR; CDR2 reads FQNEAQ (reference sequence). The CDR3 consists of 14 residues. The DNA of the CDR3 is TGTGCCAGCAGCCCGACTAGCGGAGGGGAGACCCAGTACTTC. Its protein is CASSPTSGGETQYF.

The chain carries TRBV28 and TRBJ2-5; no firm D call. The CDR3 spans 12 residues. Germline CDR1 and CDR2: MDHEN and SYDVKM. V was clipped by 8 bases and J by 0 bases, with 7 bases between them. The CDR3, as DNA: TGTGCCAGCTTCGACGACCAAGAGACCCAGTACTTC. Amino acid sequence: CASFDDQETQYF.

The chain uses TRBV7-3 and TRBJ2-2; 8 positions match TRBD1. Germline trimming cut 1 base from V and 3 bases from J; bases unmatched to any gene: 7. The V gene's germline CDR1 is SGHTA and CDR2 FQGTGA. This CDR3 is built from 17 residues. This CDR3 reads CASSLRARGPDTGELFF. CDR3 sequence (DNA): TGTGCCAGCAGCTTAAGGGCCAGGGGGCCGGACACCGGGGAGCTGTTTTTT.

The J gene is TRBJ2-3, the V gene TRBV6-5, with D unresolved. Trimming took 5 bases from V and 14 from J, leaving 20 bases between them. Germline CDR1 reads MNHEY; CDR2 reads SVGAGI. The CDR3 is made up of 13 amino acids. In nucleotides, the CDR3 is TGTGCCAGCAGTCCTACCGGACCCAGAGGACGGTATTTT. Translated: CASSPTGPRGRYF.

The rearrangement uses TRBV7-3 and TRBJ1-4, with TRBD1 matching over 9 bases. The germline CDR1 and CDR2 sequences are SGHTA and FQGTGA. This CDR3 has 15 amino acids. Trimming took 4 bases from V and 2 from J; bases not matched to a gene: 2. The CDR3 loop is CASSSTGGTNEKLFF. For the CDR3, the DNA is TGTGCCAGCAGCTCCACAGGGGGCACTAATGAAAAACTGTTTTTT.

The chain recombines TRBV7-8 with TRBJ2-7; 9 bases agree with TRBD1. The CDR3 totals 19 residues. With 3 bases clipped from V and 3 bases from J, the junction kept 18 bases outside the gene matches. Germline V gives CDR1 SGHVS, CDR2 FQNEAQ. The DNA for the CDR3 is TGTGCCAGCAGCTTTCCGGGACAGGGTAAAGCCAGTGAGAACTACGAGCAGTACTTC. Protein: CASSFPGQGKASENYEQYF.

This chain joins TRBV18 and TRBJ2-7, with 7 bases aligning to TRBD1. This CDR3 spans 14 amino acids. CDR1 and CDR2 from the germline V gene are KGHSH and LQKENI. J gave up 2 bases and V 5 bases, and 6 bases lay outside the gene matches. The CDR3 is CASSSDRVPYEQYF. The DNA of the CDR3 is TGTGCCAGCTCAAGTGACAGGGTCCCCTACGAGCAGTACTTC.